The entry below gives a single TCR beta chain sequence along with its context. The sample carries other DNA sequences with the same CDR3. This sample is part of a study of blood T cell repertoires in COVID-19. On the study more broadly: T cells, B-cell-depleted T cells, or PBMCs provided the cDNA or gDNA that served as material.

Sequenced by immunoSEQ multiplex PCR; TCRdb stores in-frame clones only, minus some. The sample lists about 190,000 clones, over 75% occurring once. The CDR3 loop spans 16 amino acids. The germline V and J ends were trimmed by 2 bases and 0 bases, with 11 bases remaining between them. Germline loops: CDR1 SGHAT, CDR2 FQNNGV. Material: peripheral blood. J is TRBJ2-1 and V is TRBV11-2, with D possibly TRBD1 on 8 matching bases. The sequence derives from a woman between 50 and 59 years old with acute or convalescent COVID-19. CDR3: CASSLTGGGSYNEQFF. The CDR3 DNA sequence: TGTGCCAGCAGCTTAACAGGGGGGGGCTCCTACAATGAGCAGTTCTTC. Using reference TRBV11-2 and TRBJ2-1 for the parts outside the CDR3, the full variable domain is EAGVAQSPRYKIIEKRQSVAFWCNPISGHATLYWYQQILGQGPKLLIQFQNNGVVDDSQLPKDRFSAERLKGVDSTLKIQPAKLEDSAVYLCASSLTGGGSYNEQFFGPGTRLTVL.